One T cell receptor (beta chain) is described in this entry. Its antigen is unknown. This entry is derived from a study of cytomegalovirus exposure and HLA in healthy donors. Healthy individuals who donated bone marrow served as the donors. Use of 60 Vbeta and 13 Jbeta primers characterized the PCR. Some clones are missing from TCRdb's copy, which holds only in-frame ones; the method was immunoSEQ multiplex PCR. The sample contains 76,000 or so clones, roughly 73% of which appear only once. This CDR3 is built from 14 residues. V shed 8 bases and J shed 4 bases, with 14 bases lying between them. Germline V lookup: CDR1 LNHDA, CDR2 SQIVND (reference sequence). Study-wide results and limits: Per a later analysis, HLA-associated TCR beta chains showed more clonal expansion than other, equally common TCR beta chains. With further analysis later on, most CMV-associated TCR beta chains appeared HLA-restricted. TCR beta V- and J-gene trimming, according to a later analysis, was linked to a missense DCLRE1C variant.

This TCR came from a woman between 40 and 50 years old in good health and CMV-seropositive. The chain has TRBV19 and TRBJ1-4; D is ambiguous. Material for sequencing was PBMCs. The CDR3: CASSTFSGNEKLFF. In nucleotides, the CDR3 is TGTGCCAGTTCCACATTCTCGGGTAATGAAAAACTGTTTTTT.